The clone carrying this T cell receptor beta chain has just one count. What it binds is not known. The data were taken from a study of T cell responses to AZD1222 COVID-19 vaccine. Study conclusions and caveats: The study sampled repertoires only after the peak T cell response. The study found vaccine-associated CD4 TCRs spanning spike, dominant at 160-218 and 743-854. Recipients of AZD1222 seropositive at baseline numbered only 5 or 6. Most donors were white British, females outnumbered males, and clonal diversity was possibly underestimated.

Profiling relied on immunoSEQ multiplex PCR, and the TCRdb table lists in-frame clones only, not all of them. This table has 65,000 to 75,000 clones, roughly 91% appearing once. This TCR was recovered from an adult who received the MenACWY meningococcal vaccine as a control. The specimen was peripheral blood, collected 28 days after the second dose of the MenACWY control vaccine.

CDR3 residues: CASSVEASGYTGELFF. CDR3 sequence (DNA): TGTGCCAGCAGCGTAGAAGCTAGCGGGTACACCGGGGAGCTGTTTTTT. This chain joins TRBV9 and TRBJ2-2; 8 bases match TRBD2. J was trimmed by 3 bases and V by 0 bases; bases with no gene match: 4. The CDR3 covers 16 residues. Looked up from germline, CDR1 is SGDLS and CDR2 is YYNGEE.